The present T cell receptor beta chain was sequenced within a study of T cells in Graves' hyperthyroidism and ophthalmopathy. Study conclusions and caveats: By a 13 V-J model, ophthalmopathy was set apart from stable hyperthyroidism.

Absent ophthalmopathy progression within 18 months defined stable Graves' hyperthyroidism. Criteria for exclusion of patients were uncontrolled infection, other autoimmune disease, pregnancy or lactation. Template material for amplifying TCR beta CDR3 regions consisted of RNA transcripts. TCR CDR3 underwent first-round RT-PCR with the HTBI primer set. MiXCR was run by TCRdb on the multiplex PCR reads, yielding one entry per CDR3 protein. The repertoire holds hundreds of thousands of distinct CDR3 sequences, with around 14% as singletons. With respect to this clonotype: The antigen is not known. A read error may produce the germline difference seen at one junction end.

This clonotype was obtained from a woman under 30 with Graves' hyperthyroidism. Material for sequencing was blood.

CDR3 loop: CASSFLATNEKLLF. The CDR3 DNA is TGTGCCAGTAGTTTTCTTGCAACTAATGAAAAACTGCTTTTT. The chain employs TRBV19 and TRBJ1-4; the D is unclear. CDR3 length: 14 amino acids. Germline values: CDR1 LNHDA, CDR2 SQIVND (reference sequence).